This T cell receptor (beta chain) derives from a study of post-analysis software for immune sequencing data. Findings and caveats of the study: TRBV5-6, TRBV5-1 and TRBV20-1 belonged to a set of roughly five TRBV segments that were more frequent in patients than controls. Diversity measured as normalized Chao1 was significantly lower in multiple sclerosis patients than in controls.

cDNA libraries for TCR beta contained unique molecular identifiers. TCRdb reprocessed the PCR reads with MiXCR, giving one entry per CDR3 protein. This sample has over 250,000 distinct CDR3 sequences, with less than 40% found just once. This clonotype was counted ten times or more. Its antigen is not identified. The CDR3 is 17 residues long. CDR1 and CDR2 (germline): SGHRS, YFSETQ. V gave up 4 bases and J gave up 5 bases; unmatched junction bases: 13. Sample: blood. The receptor comes from a girl between 5 and 17 years old with multiple sclerosis. The chain couples TRBV5-1 to TRBJ2-1, with 9 bases matching TRBD2. Written as DNA, the CDR3 is TGCGCCAGCAGCCGCAGTTTAGCGGGAGTCTCGAACAATGAGCAGTTCTTC. This translates into CASSRSLAGVSNNEQFF.